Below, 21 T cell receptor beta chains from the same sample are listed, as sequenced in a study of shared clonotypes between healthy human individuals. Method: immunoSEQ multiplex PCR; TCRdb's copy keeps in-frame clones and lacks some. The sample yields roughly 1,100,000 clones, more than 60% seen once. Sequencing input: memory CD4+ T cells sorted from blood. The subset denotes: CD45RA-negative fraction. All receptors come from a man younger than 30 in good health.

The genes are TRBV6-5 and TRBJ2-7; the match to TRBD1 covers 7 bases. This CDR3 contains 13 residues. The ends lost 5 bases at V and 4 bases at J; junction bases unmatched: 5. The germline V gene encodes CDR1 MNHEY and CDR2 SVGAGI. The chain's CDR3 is CASSMGQQYEQYF. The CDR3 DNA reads TGTGCCAGCAGTATGGGACAGCAGTACGAGCAGTACTTC.

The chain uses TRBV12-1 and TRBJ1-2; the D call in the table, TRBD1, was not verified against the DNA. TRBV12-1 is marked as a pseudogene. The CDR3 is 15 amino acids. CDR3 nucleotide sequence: TGTGCCAGCGGTGTTGGTAGGTCATACTCCAGGGGCTACACCTTC. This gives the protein CASGVGRSYSRGYTF.

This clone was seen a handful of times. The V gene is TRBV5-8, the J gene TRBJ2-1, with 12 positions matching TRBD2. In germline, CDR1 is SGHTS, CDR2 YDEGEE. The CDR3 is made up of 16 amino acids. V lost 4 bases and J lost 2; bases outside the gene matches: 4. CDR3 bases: TGTGCCAGCAGCGCGGGACTAGCGGGCCCCTACAATGAGCAGTTCTTC. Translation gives CASSAGLAGPYNEQFF.

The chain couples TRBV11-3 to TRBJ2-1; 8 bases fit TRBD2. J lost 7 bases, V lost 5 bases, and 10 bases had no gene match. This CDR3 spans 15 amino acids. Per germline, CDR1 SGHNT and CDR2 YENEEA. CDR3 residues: CASSKFGGAQNEQFF. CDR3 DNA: TGTGCCAGCAGCAAATTCGGGGGGGCCCAAAATGAGCAGTTCTTC.

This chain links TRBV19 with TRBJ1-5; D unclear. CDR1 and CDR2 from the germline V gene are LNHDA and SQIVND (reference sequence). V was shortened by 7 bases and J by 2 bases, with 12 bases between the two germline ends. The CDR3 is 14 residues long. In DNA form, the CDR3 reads TGTGCCAGTAACTGGATTGGGGGCAATCAGCCCCAGCATTTT. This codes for CASNWIGGNQPQHF.

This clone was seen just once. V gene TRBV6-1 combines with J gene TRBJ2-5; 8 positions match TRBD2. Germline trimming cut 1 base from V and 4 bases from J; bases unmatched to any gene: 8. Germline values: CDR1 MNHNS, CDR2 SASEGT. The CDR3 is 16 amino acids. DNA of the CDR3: TGTGCCAGCAGTGAAGTGGGACGGGGGGGCCGAGAGACCCAGTACTTC. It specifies CASSEVGRGGRETQYF.

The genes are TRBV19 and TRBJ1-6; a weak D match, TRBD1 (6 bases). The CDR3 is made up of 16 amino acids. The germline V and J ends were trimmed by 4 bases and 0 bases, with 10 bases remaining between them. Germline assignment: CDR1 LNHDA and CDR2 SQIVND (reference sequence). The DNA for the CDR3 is TGTGCCAGTAGTAAGACAGGAGACTCCTATAATTCACCCCTCCACTTT. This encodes CASSKTGDSYNSPLHF.

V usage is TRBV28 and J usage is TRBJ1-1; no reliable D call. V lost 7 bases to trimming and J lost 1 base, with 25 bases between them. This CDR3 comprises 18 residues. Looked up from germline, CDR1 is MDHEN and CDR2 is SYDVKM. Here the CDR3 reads CASTQLRATLGRNTEAFF. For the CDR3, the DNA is TGTGCCAGCACTCAGCTTCGGGCCACTTTAGGGCGGAACACTGAAGCTTTCTTT.

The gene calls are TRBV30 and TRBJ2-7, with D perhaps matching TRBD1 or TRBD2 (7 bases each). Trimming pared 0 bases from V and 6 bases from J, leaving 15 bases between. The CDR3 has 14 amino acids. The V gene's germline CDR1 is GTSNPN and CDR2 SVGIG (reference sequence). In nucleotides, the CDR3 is TGTGCCTGGAGTGTACGCAGGGGGGGGCTCGAGCAGTACTTC. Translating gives CAWSVRRGGLEQYF.

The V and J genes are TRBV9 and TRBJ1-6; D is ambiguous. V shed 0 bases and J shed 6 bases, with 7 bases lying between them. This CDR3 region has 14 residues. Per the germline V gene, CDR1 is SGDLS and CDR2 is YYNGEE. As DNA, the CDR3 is TGTGCCAGCAGCGTAGGCGGTCGTAATTCACCCCTCCACTTT. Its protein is CASSVGGRNSPLHF.

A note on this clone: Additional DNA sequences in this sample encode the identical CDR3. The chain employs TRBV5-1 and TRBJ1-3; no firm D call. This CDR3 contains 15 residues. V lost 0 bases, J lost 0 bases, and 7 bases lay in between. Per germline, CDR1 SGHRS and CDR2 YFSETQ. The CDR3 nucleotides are TGCGCCAGCAGCTTGGACGGTAGCTCTGGAAACACCATATATTTT. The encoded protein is CASSLDGSSGNTIYF.

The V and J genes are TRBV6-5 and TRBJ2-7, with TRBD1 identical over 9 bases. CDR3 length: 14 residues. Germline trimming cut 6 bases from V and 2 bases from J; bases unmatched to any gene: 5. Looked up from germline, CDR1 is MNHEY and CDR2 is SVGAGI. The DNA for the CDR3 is TGTGCCAGCAGGAGGGACAGGGCCCCCTACGAGCAGTACTTC. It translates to CASRRDRAPYEQYF.

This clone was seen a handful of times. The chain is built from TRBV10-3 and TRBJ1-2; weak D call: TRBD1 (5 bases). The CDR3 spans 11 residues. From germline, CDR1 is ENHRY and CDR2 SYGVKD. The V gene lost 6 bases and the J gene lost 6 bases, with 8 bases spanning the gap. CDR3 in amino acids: CAISKGNGYTF. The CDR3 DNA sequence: TGTGCCATCAGCAAGGGGAATGGCTACACCTTC.

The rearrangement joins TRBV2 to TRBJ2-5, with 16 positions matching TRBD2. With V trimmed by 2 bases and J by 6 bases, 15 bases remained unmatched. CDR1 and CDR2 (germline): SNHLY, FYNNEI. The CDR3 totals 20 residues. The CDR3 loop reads CASSELNPGLAGGIRKTQYF. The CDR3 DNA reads TGTGCCAGCAGTGAACTTAATCCGGGACTAGCGGGGGGGATTCGGAAGACCCAGTACTTC.

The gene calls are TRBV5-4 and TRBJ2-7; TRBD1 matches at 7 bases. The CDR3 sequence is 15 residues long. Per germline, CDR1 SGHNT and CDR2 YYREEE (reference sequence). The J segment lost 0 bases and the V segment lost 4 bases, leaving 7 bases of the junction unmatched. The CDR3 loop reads CASSPPGQSSYEQYF. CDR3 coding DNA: TGTGCCAGCAGCCCGCCGGGACAGAGCTCCTACGAGCAGTACTTC.

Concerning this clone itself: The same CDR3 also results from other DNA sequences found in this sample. CDR3 protein: CAWKGQGAPGELFF. The CDR3 region has the DNA TGTGCCTGGAAGGGACAGGGGGCCCCCGGGGAGCTGTTTTTT. The chain couples TRBV30 to TRBJ2-2; 12 positions match TRBD1. Losses at the gene ends were 4 bases for V and 6 bases for J; bases not matched to a gene: 3. Germline V gene data show CDR1 as GTSNPN and CDR2 as SVGIG (reference sequence). The CDR3 consists of 14 residues.

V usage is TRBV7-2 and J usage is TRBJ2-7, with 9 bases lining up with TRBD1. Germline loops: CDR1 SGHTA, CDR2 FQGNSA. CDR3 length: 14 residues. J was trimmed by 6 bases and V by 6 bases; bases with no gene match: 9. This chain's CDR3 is CASRYGQGFGEQYF. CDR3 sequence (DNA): TGTGCCAGCAGGTACGGACAGGGGTTTGGCGAGCAGTACTTC. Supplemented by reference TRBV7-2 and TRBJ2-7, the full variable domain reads GAGVSQSPSNKVTEKGKDVELRCDPISGHTALYWYRQSLGQGLEFLIYFQGNSAPDKSGLPSDRFSAERTGGSVSTLTIQRTQQEDSAVYLCASRYGQGFGEQYFGPGTRLTVT.

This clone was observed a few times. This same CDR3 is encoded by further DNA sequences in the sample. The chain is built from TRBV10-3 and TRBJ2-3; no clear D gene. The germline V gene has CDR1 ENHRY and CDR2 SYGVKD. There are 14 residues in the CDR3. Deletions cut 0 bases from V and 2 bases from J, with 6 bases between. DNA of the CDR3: TGTGCCATCAGTGAGTCCCTGTCCACAGATACGCAGTATTTT. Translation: CAISESLSTDTQYF.

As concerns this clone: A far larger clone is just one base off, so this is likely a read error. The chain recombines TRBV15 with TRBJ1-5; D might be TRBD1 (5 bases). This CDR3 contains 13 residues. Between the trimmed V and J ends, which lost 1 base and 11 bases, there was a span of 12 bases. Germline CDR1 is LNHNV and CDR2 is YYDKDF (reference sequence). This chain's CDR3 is CATSRATVQSQHF. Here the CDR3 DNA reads TGTGCCACCAGCAGAGCGACAGTCCAGTCCCAGCATTTT.

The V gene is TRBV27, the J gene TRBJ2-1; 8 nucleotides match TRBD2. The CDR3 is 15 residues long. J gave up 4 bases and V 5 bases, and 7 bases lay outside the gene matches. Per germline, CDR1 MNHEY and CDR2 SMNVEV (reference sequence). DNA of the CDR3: TGTGCCAGCAGTGCCGGGAGGGGAGGGTACAATGAGCAGTTCTTC. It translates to CASSAGRGGYNEQFF.

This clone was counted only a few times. The CDR3 is CASSKRGEGNQPQHF. The CDR3 DNA reads TGTGCCAGCAGCAAGCGGGGGGAGGGAAATCAGCCCCAGCATTTT. This rearrangement joins TRBV28 to TRBJ1-5; possible D gene TRBD1, 5 bases. Trimming left V 6 bases short and J 4 bases short, with 16 bases between. Germline V gene data show CDR1 as MDHEN and CDR2 as SYDVKM. CDR3 size: 15 residues. Using reference TRBV28 and TRBJ1-5 for the parts outside the CDR3, the full variable domain is DVKVTQSSRYLVKRTGEKVFLECVQDMDHENMFWYRQDPGLGLRLIYFSYDVKMKEKGDIPEGYSVSREKKERFSLILESASTNQTSMYLCASSKRGEGNQPQHFGDGTRLSIL.